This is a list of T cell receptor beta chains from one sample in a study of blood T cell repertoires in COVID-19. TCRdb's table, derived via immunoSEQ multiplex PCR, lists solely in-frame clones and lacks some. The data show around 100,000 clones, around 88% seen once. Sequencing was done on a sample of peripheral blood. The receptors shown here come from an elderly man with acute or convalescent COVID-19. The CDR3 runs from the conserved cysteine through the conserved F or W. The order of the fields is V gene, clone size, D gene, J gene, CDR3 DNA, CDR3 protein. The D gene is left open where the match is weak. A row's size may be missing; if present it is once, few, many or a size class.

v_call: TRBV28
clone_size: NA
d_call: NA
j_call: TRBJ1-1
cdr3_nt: TGTGCCACCAACCGACTTCTCATGAACACTGAAGCTTTCTTT
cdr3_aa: CATNRLLMNTEAFF

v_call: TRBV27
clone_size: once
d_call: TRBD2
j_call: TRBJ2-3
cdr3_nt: TGTGCCAGCAGGTCCGAGCGGGAGGGAACAGATACGCAGTATTTT
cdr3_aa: CASRSEREGTDTQYF

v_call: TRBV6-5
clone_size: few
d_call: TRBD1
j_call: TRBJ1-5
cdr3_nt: TGTGCCAGCAGAGGGACAGGGGCAGGAAATCAGCCCCAGCATTTT
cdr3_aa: CASRGTGAGNQPQHF

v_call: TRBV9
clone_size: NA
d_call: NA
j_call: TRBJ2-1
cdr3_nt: TGTGCCAGCAGCGTAGCGGGAGTAGGGGATGAGCAGTTCTTC
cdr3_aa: CASSVAGVGDEQFF

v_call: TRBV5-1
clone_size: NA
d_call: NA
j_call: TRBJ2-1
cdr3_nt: TGCGCCAGCAGCAGTGACGGGAGCTCCTACAATGAGCAGTTCTTC
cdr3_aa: CASSSDGSSYNEQFF

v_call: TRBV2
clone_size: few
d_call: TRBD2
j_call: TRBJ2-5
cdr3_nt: TGTGCCAGCAACACGGGTGGACTAGCGAGGGAGACCCAGTACTTC
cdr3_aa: CASNTGGLARETQYF

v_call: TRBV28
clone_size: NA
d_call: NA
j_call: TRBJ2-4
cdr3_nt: TGTGCCAGCAGTTTTCAGGGGCGGGCGGGAAACATTCAGTACTTC
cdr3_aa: CASSFQGRAGNIQYF

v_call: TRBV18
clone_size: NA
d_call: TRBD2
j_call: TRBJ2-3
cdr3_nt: TGTGCCAGCTCACCGGCTAGCGGGAGGGATACGCAGTATTTT
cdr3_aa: CASSPASGRDTQYF

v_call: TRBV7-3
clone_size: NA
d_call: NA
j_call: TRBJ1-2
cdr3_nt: TGTGCCAGCAGCTTGGGGCGGGGGGCCTATGGCTACACCTTC
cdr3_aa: CASSLGRGAYGYTF

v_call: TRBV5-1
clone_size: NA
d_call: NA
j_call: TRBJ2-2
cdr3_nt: TGCGCCAGCAGCTTGACGTCAGGGAACACCGGGGAGCTGTTTTTT
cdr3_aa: CASSLTSGNTGELFF

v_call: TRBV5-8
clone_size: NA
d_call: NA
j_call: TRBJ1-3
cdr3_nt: TGTGCCAGCAGCTTGGGGCAGGCTGGAAACACCATATATTTT
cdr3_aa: CASSLGQAGNTIYF

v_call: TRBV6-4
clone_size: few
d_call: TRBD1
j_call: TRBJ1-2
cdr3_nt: TGTGCCAGCAGTGACGCGGTAGGGGGCGAAAGTGGCTACACCTTC
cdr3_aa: CASSDAVGGESGYTF

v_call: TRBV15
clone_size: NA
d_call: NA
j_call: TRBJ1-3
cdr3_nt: TGTGCCACCAGCAGAGGCAGGGTAACTGGAAACACCATATATTTT
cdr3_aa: CATSRGRVTGNTIYF

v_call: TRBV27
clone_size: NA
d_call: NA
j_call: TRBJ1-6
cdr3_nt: TGTGCCAGCAGTTTACAGGGGCATAGCTCCTATAATTCACCCCTCCACTTT
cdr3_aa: CASSLQGHSSYNSPLHF

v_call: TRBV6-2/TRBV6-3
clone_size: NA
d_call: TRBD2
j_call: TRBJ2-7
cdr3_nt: TGTGCCAGCAGCGCTCTAGCGGGAGTAACCTACGAGCAGTACTTC
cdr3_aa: CASSALAGVTYEQYF

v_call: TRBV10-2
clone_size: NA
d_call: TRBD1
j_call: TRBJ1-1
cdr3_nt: TGCGCCAGCAGTCGGACAGGCGAGTATACTGAAGCTTTCTTT
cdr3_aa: CASSRTGEYTEAFF

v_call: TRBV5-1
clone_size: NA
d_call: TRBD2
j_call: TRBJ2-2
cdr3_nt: TGCGCCAGCAGCAAAATCCCGGGACTAGACACCGGGGAGCTGTTTTTT
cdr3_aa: CASSKIPGLDTGELFF

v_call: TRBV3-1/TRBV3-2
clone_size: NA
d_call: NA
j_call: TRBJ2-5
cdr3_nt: TGTGCCAGCAGCCAAGATTCAGGCCCCGAGACCCAGTACTTC
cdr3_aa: CASSQDSGPETQYF

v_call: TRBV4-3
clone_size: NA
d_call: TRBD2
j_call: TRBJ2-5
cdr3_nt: TGCGCCAGCAGCCAAGATCGGGGGGGCCAGGAGACCCAGTACTTC
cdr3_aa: CASSQDRGGQETQYF

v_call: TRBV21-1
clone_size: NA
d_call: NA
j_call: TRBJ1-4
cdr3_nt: TGTGCCAGCAGCGCTCAGGGGGGTCAGGAAAAACTGTTTTTT
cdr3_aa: CASSAQGGQEKLFF

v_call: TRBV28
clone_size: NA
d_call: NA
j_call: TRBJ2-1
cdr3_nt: TGTGCCAGCAGTTTAGGGGAGGGGGACTACAATGAGCAGTTCTTC
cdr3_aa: CASSLGEGDYNEQFF

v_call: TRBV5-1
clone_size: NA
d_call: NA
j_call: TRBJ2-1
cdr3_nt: TGCGCCAGCAGCTTGAACAGTGGGTACAATGAGCAGTTCTTC
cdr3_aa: CASSLNSGYNEQFF

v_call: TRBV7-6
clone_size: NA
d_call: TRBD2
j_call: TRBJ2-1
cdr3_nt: TGTGCCAGCAGCTTAACTAGCGCCTCTTCCAATGAGCAGTTCTTC
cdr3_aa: CASSLTSASSNEQFF

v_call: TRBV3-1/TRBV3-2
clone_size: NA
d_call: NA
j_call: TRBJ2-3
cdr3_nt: TGTGCCAGCAGCCAAGCTAGCACAGATACGCAGTATTTT
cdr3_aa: CASSQASTDTQYF

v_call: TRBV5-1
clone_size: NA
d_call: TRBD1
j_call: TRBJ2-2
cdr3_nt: TGCGCCAGCAGCTCTTACAGGGGGCTAGGCACCGGGGAGCTGTTTTTT
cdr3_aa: CASSSYRGLGTGELFF

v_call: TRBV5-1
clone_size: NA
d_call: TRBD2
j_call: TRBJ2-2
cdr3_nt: TGCGCCAGCAGCTTGGCGCAGGGAGGGAGTCGGACCGGGGAGCTGTTTTTT
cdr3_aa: CASSLAQGGSRTGELFF

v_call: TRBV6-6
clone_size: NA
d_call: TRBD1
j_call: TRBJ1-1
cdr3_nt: TGTGCCAGCAGTTCCCGGACAGGGTTACGGCATGAAGCTTTCTTT
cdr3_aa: CASSSRTGLRHEAFF

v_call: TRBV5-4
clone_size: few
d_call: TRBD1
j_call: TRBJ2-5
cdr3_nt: TGTGCCAGCAGCGAGCGGGACAGGGGAGACCAAGAGACCCAGTACTTC
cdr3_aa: CASSERDRGDQETQYF